The 4 T cell receptor beta chains below all came from one sample that was sequenced in a study of T and B cells in COVID-19 patients. BIOMED2 TRB-A/B primer pools were used in multiplex TRB PCR. Each CDR3 protein gets one entry after TCRdb re-called the multiplex PCR reads with MiXCR. The sample has about 5,100 distinct CDR3 sequences; 21% are singletons. Blood genomic DNA input for TRB amplification was 250-500 ng. The material sequenced was blood. The receptors derive from a human donor with active COVID-19.

This clonotype was counted ten times or more. The chain carries TRBV5-1 and TRBJ2-1, with no clear D. In germline, CDR1 is SGHRS, CDR2 YFSETQ. Trimming took 4 bases from V and 5 from J, leaving 7 bases between them. This CDR3 contains 12 residues. CDR3 sequence reads: CASSGLNNEQFF. The CDR3 nucleotides read TGCGCCAGCAGCGGGCTTAACAATGAGCAGTTCTTC. The full variable domain, with the rest looked up from reference TRBV5-1 and TRBJ2-1, is KAGVTQTPRYLIKTRGQQVTLSCSPISGHRSVSWYQQTPGQGLQFLFEYFSETQRNKGNFPGRFSGRQFSNSRSEMNVSTLELGDSALYLCASSGLNNEQFFGPGTRLTVL.

This clonotype was counted ten times or more. The chain's CDR3 is CASSLGFRGNLNGYTF. The CDR3 DNA reads as TGTGCCAGCAGCTTGGGGTTTAGGGGGAATCTAAATGGCTACACCTTC. V gene TRBV5-5 combines with J gene TRBJ1-2; D possibly corresponds to TRBD1 (6 bases). The CDR3 is made up of 16 amino acids. V was pared by 0 bases and J by 6 bases, with 18 bases between. Germline CDR1 SGHKS, CDR2 YYEKEE (reference sequence).

By share of the sample, this clonotype is large. The J gene is TRBJ2-5, the V gene TRBV19; D is possibly TRBD1 (6 bases). V shed 4 bases and J shed 5 bases, with 17 bases lying between them. CDR1 is LNHDA, CDR2 SQIVND, per germline (reference sequence). CDR3 length equals 15 residues. The chain's CDR3 is CASSSTGIPWETQYF. For the CDR3, the DNA is TGTGCCAGTAGTAGCACAGGGATCCCCTGGGAGACCCAGTACTTC.

The rearrangement links TRBV5-4 to TRBJ2-1, with D maybe TRBD1 (5 bases). Trimming cost V 0 bases and J 6 bases, with 16 bases left between them. Germline loops: CDR1 SGHNT, CDR2 YYREEE (reference sequence). This CDR3 is built from 16 residues. For the CDR3, the DNA is TGTGCCAGCAGCTTGGAGGGGTTTGCCCGGTCCAATGAGCAGTTCTTC. As protein: CASSLEGFARSNEQFF.